The clone carrying this TCR beta chain was picked up a small number of times. Sequencing was performed with immunoSEQ multiplex PCR; in TCRdb, only in-frame clones are kept and a portion is missing. The table records over 150,000 clones, approximately 83% of them present only once. This sample was taken from a study of blood T cell repertoires in COVID-19. About the research overall: Researchers got acute and convalescent COVID-19 samples from the United States, Italy and Spain.

In terms of age and location, participants ranged from roughly 18 to 90 years and lived in approximately 24 US areas. Participant reports of clinical history set cohort assignment. Two negative PCRs, clearance, or symptom resolution had been documented for recovered Cohort 3 donors. The CDR3 covers 15 residues. The germline V and J ends were trimmed by 5 bases and 0 bases, with 13 bases remaining between them. CDR1 is MDHEN and CDR2 is SYDVKM in the germline V gene. This receptor was identified in a middle-aged man who had recovered from COVID-19. The sequenced material came from PBMCs or T cells enriched from blood (not recorded which). The genes are TRBV28 and TRBJ1-2; D is undetermined. The CDR3 DNA follows: TGTGCCAGCAGTACCCCTCACGGTTCTAACTATGGCTACACCTTC. It is translated as CASSTPHGSNYGYTF.